A selection of T cell receptor beta chains follows, all from one sample in a study of T cells in Graves' hyperthyroidism and ophthalmopathy. TCRdb used MiXCR to reprocess the multiplex PCR reads, holding one entry per CDR3 protein. The table has a few hundred thousand distinct CDR3 sequences, 15% to 19% seen once; the top ten hold approximately 7.4%. The sequenced sample was blood. The source is a woman in her twenties or thirties with Graves' hyperthyroidism. Each CDR3 is given with its conserved first and last residue. The D gene is left open where the match is weak. Rows may omit the clone size; those that give it use once, few, many or a size class.

v_gene	abundance	j_gene	d_gene	CDR3nt	CDR3aa
TRBV29-1	NA	TRBJ2-4	NA	TGCAGCGTTGAACTGGACGGAGCGGTAAACATTCAGTACTTC	CSVELDGAVNIQYF
TRBV28	NA	TRBJ2-3	TRBD1	TGTGCCGGATCGGGACAGAGGACTAGCACAGATACGCAGTATTTT	CAGSGQRTSTDTQYF
TRBV20-1	many	TRBJ2-3	NA	TGCAGTGCTAGACAGAGTAGCACAGATACGCAGTATTTT	CSARQSSTDTQYF
TRBV20-1	NA	TRBJ2-1	TRBD2	TGCAGTGCGCCCGCCGACTTTAGCGGGGGGGACAATGAGCAGTTCTTC	CSAPADFSGGDNEQFF
TRBV7-9	many	TRBJ2-1	TRBD2	TGTGCCAGCAGCTTATCCATGAAGCGGGAGTTGAGGTCCTACAATGAGCAGTTCTTC	CASSLSMKRELRSYNEQFF
TRBV15	NA	TRBJ2-3	TRBD1	TGTGCCACCAGCAGGCCGGGACAGGGGGCGGATACGCAGTATTTT	CATSRPGQGADTQYF
TRBV4-1	NA	TRBJ2-1	NA	TGCGCCAGCAGCCAAAATTACAATGAGCAGTTCTTC	CASSQNYNEQFF
TRBV5-5	many	TRBJ2-7	NA	TGTGCCAGCAGCTTATTGGTCTCCTCCTACGAGCAGTACTTC	CASSLLVSSYEQYF
TRBV19	few	TRBJ1-3	NA	TGTGCCAGTAGTATGGGTTGGGTTGGCAGCAGCCCAGGAAACACCATATATTTT	CASSMGWVGSSPGNTIYF
TRBV7-3	NA	TRBJ2-1	TRBD2	TGTGCCAGCAGCTCCAGCGGGAAGAGTCTCAATGAGCAGTTCTTC	CASSSSGKSLNEQFF
TRBV11-1	few	TRBJ2-1	NA	TGTGCCAGTAGTATATATGGAGACGGCGCCTACAATGAGCAGTTCTTC	CASSIYGDGAYNEQFF
TRBV7-8	many	TRBJ2-5	TRBD2	TGTGCCAGCAGCTTTGAGGGAGGGCAAGAGACCCAGTACTTC	CASSFEGGQETQYF
TRBV27	many	TRBJ2-1	TRBD2	TGTGCCAGCAGTTTAGAGGGAGGGTTAAACAATGAGCAGTTCTTC	CASSLEGGLNNEQFF
TRBV7-9	many	TRBJ1-5	TRBD1	TGTGCCAGCAGCTCCCTCCGGGACAGGGAAGGGAGCAATCAGCCCCAGCATTTT	CASSSLRDREGSNQPQHF
TRBV20-1	many	TRBJ2-3	TRBD2	TGCAGTGCTAGAGATGTACTAGCGGGAACCACAGATACGCAGTATTTT	CSARDVLAGTTDTQYF
TRBV6-1	many	TRBJ2-5	TRBD2	TGTGCCAGCTCGCCGGGGGGGCCCAGGGAGACCCAGTACTTC	CASSPGGPRETQYF
TRBV10-3	NA	TRBJ2-2	NA	TGTGCCATCAGTGAGCGGAGGGGGACTCCGAACACCGGGGAGCTGTTTTTT	CAISERRGTPNTGELFF
TRBV6-1	NA	TRBJ1-6	TRBD1	TGTGCCAGCACCCGCACAGGGGGCGGTAATTCACCCCTCCACTTT	CASTRTGGGNSPLHF
TRBV5-1	many	TRBJ2-1	TRBD2	TGCGCCAGCAGCTTGCCGCGGGAGGGCAATGAGCAGTTCTTC	CASSLPREGNEQFF
TRBV4-2	few	TRBJ1-1	NA	TGTGCCAGCAGCCAAGATACGGGGACTGAAGCTTTCTTT	CASSQDTGTEAFF
TRBV7-2	many	TRBJ2-1	TRBD2	TGTGCCAGCAGCTTTGGTGGGACTAGCGATCTCGGTGAGCAGTTCTTC	CASSFGGTSDLGEQFF
TRBV20-1	many	TRBJ2-1	NA	TGCAGTGCTAGCGGGCTTAGCTCCTACAATGAGCAGTTCTTC	CSASGLSSYNEQFF
TRBV20-1	many	TRBJ2-3	NA	TGCAGTGTGTTTCCTTACACAGATACGCAGTATTTT	CSVFPYTDTQYF
TRBV6-2/TRBV6-3	NA	TRBJ1-1	NA	TGTGCCAGCCTAAGGGGGGGTACGAGCACTGAAGCTTTCTTT	CASLRGGTSTEAFF
TRBV20-1	NA	TRBJ2-3	TRBD2	TGCAGTGCTAGAGGGAGTGGACTAGCGGCCACAGATACGCAGTATTTT	CSARGSGLAATDTQYF
TRBV6-5	many	TRBJ2-1	NA	TGTGCCAGCAGTTACTCGACATTTACTGAGGGGTACAATGAGCAGTTCTTC	CASSYSTFTEGYNEQFF
TRBV5-6	many	TRBJ2-1	TRBD2	TGTGCCAGCAGCCCGATTAGCGGGGACGAGCAGTTCTTC	CASSPISGDEQFF
TRBV30	NA	TRBJ2-1	NA	TGTGCCTGGAGTGCCGGGGCTTATTACAATGAGCAGTTCTTC	CAWSAGAYYNEQFF
TRBV19	NA	TRBJ2-3	TRBD1	TGTGCCAGCGCGGAGACAGGGCGAGGCACAGATACGCAGTATTTT	CASAETGRGTDTQYF
TRBV11-2	many	TRBJ2-1	NA	TGTGCCAGCAGCTTAAATCTCGGTTCTGGGACCCCTCGGGGAGGAAGTGAGCAGTTCTTC	CASSLNLGSGTPRGGSEQFF
TRBV28	many	TRBJ1-2	NA	TGTGCCAGCAGTTTATCGCCGGGAATAACTCCATATGGCTACACCTTC	CASSLSPGITPYGYTF
TRBV27	few	TRBJ2-6	TRBD1	TGTGCCAGCAGTGTGTGGGACAGGGGGCGAGGTGGGGCCAACGTCCTGACTTTC	CASSVWDRGRGGANVLTF
TRBV5-8	many	TRBJ2-3	NA	TGTGCCAGCAGGTGGGACGGAGGAGATACGCAGTATTTT	CASRWDGGDTQYF
TRBV7-3	few	TRBJ1-2	TRBD1	TGTGCCAGCAGCTTAATGGGACAGGGGTTGGGCTATGGCTACACCTTC	CASSLMGQGLGYGYTF
TRBV7-9	once	TRBJ2-5	NA	TGTGCCAGCAGCTTAGCCCCCGTCGTAGAGACCCAGTACTTC	CASSLAPVVETQYF
TRBV6-1	few	TRBJ2-6	NA	TGTGCCATCGGGGGCTCTGGGGCCAACGTCCTGACTTTC	CAIGGSGANVLTF
TRBV2	many	TRBJ1-5	NA	TGTGCCAGCAGAGAACAGGGAAATAGCAATCAGCCCCAGCATTTT	CASREQGNSNQPQHF
TRBV20-1	few	TRBJ1-1	NA	TGCAGTGCTAGAGACCGGGACGCCATGAACACTGAAGCTTTCTTT	CSARDRDAMNTEAFF
TRBV27	many	TRBJ2-3	TRBD2	TGTGCCAGCAGTCTATACTTGGGACCCGCGGTTGCGGGGGGCCCCACAGATACGCAGTATTTT	CASSLYLGPAVAGGPTDTQYF
TRBV12-3/TRBV12-4	many	TRBJ2-7	TRBD2	TGTGCCAGCAAAGTAGCGGGAGAGGATTTCGAGCAGTACTTC	CASKVAGEDFEQYF
TRBV5-5	few	TRBJ2-7	TRBD1	TGTGCCAGCAGCCATTTGACAGGGGGCCATCAAACCTACGAGCAGTACTTC	CASSHLTGGHQTYEQYF
TRBV7-9	few	TRBJ1-2	NA	TGTGCCAGCAGCGCAGGGTTTACCTATGGCTACACCTTC	CASSAGFTYGYTF
TRBV5-6	many	TRBJ1-4	NA	TGTGCCAGCAGCTTGCGGTCACCAAGTTGGGAAAAACTGTTTTTT	CASSLRSPSWEKLFF
TRBV4-1	NA	TRBJ1-5	TRBD1	TGCGCCAGCAGCCAAGATCTGGACAGGTGGGGGACTAGCAATCAGCCCCAGCATTTT	CASSQDLDRWGTSNQPQHF